Each of the 12 T cell receptor beta chains below was sequenced from the same sample in a study of T cells after somatic rescue of genetic block. Profiled with immunoSEQ multiplex PCR; TCRdb holds only in-frame clones, not every one. The sample has roughly 11,000 clones; 78% are singletons. Sequencing input: peripheral blood mononuclear cells (PBMCs). These receptor sequences come from a boy between 5 and 17 years old.

The chain is built from TRBV6-6 and TRBJ1-6; D is undetermined. From germline, CDR1 is MNHNY and CDR2 SVGAGI (reference sequence). The CDR3 consists of 11 residues. Trimming shortened V by 8 bases and J by 13 bases, and 12 bases separated the two germline ends. The CDR3 bases are TGTGCCAGCGGAACCGTGGGGCCCCTCCACTTT. This encodes CASGTVGPLHF.

This clone was detected once. The chain employs TRBV29-1 and TRBJ2-1; D might be TRBD2 (6 bases). The V gene lost 2 bases and the J gene lost 1 base, with 6 bases spanning the gap. The germline gives CDR1 SQVTM, CDR2 ANQGSEA. This CDR3 has 13 residues. The DNA for the CDR3 is TGCAGCGTTGAACGGGGGTCCTACAATGAGCAGTTCTTC. Translated: CSVERGSYNEQFF.

The CDR3 DNA follows: TGTGCCAGCAGTTACAGGGTGGTAGGCAATCAGCCCCAGCATTTT. Translating it yields CASSYRVVGNQPQHF. The chain links TRBV6-5 to TRBJ1-5, with D unclear. The CDR3 loop spans 15 amino acids. Germline lookup yields CDR1 MNHEY and CDR2 SVGAGI. The V and J ends lost 2 bases and 2 bases respectively, with 10 bases between them.

This chain uses TRBV20-1 with TRBJ1-4, with no clear D. The CDR3 runs 10 residues. Trimming pared 5 bases from V and 4 bases from J, leaving 2 bases between. Per germline, CDR1 DFQATT and CDR2 SNEGSKA (reference sequence). CDR3 DNA: TGCAGTGCTTTTAATGAAAAACTGTTTTTT. This sequence encodes CSAFNEKLFF.

This rearrangement joins TRBV7-9 to TRBJ1-4; TRBD1 aligns across 7 bases. From germline, CDR1 is SEHNR and CDR2 FQNEAQ (reference sequence). The CDR3 runs to 15 residues. V lost 1 base and J lost 8; bases outside the gene matches: 7. The CDR3 DNA reads TGTGCCAGCAGCTTAGAAGGAGGGGGCGGAGAAAAACTGTTTTTT. This sequence encodes CASSLEGGGGEKLFF.

V gene TRBV5-1 combines with J gene TRBJ2-5, with a tentative D call TRBD1 (5 bases). The CDR3 covers 16 residues. The V and J ends lost 2 bases and 1 base respectively, with 15 bases between them. Looked up from germline, CDR1 is SGHRS and CDR2 is YFSETQ. CDR3 coding DNA: TGCGCCAGCAGCTTCCACTTCGACAGTTCCCAAGAGACCCAGTACTTC. The encoded protein is CASSFHFDSSQETQYF.

The rearrangement joins TRBV10-2 to TRBJ2-3; 7 positions agree with TRBD2. The CDR3 extends over 14 amino acids. CDR1 WSHSY and CDR2 SAAADI come from the germline V gene. The V gene end was trimmed by 4 bases and the J gene end by 3 bases; junction bases not matched to a gene: 4. CDR3 loop: CASSVLATTDTQYF. CDR3 DNA: TGCGCCAGCAGTGTACTAGCGACGACAGATACGCAGTATTTT.

There are a few counts of this clone. The V call is TRBV5-1, the J call TRBJ1-3; 7 bases fit TRBD1. The ends lost 4 bases at V and 4 bases at J; junction bases unmatched: 5. CDR3 length equals 14 residues. Germline lookup yields CDR1 SGHRS and CDR2 YFSETQ. CDR3 protein: CASSAGTAGNTIYF. CDR3 bases: TGCGCCAGCAGCGCCGGGACAGCCGGAAACACCATATATTTT.

V gene TRBV7-9 combines with J gene TRBJ1-3; the D gene is possibly TRBD1 (5 bases). The CDR3 consists of 14 residues. CDR1 and CDR2 (germline): SEHNR, FQNEAQ (reference sequence). V lost 5 bases, J lost 8 bases, and 16 bases lay in between. The CDR3 DNA reads as TGTGCCAGCAGCCGGGACGGGGGAGAATACACCATATATTTT. Translating gives CASSRDGGEYTIYF. Full variable domain (rest looked up from reference TRBV7-9 and TRBJ1-3): DTGVSQNPRHKITKRGQNVTFRCDPISEHNRLYWYRQTLGQGPEFLTYFQNEAQLEKSRLLSDRFSAERPKGSFSTLEIQRTEQGDSAMYLCASSRDGGEYTIYFGEGSWLTVV.

In this sample, this clone turned up once. This rearrangement joins TRBV14 to TRBJ2-7; D is possibly TRBD2 (6 bases). The V gene's germline CDR1 is SGHDN and CDR2 FVKESK. This CDR3 comprises 14 residues. V lost 4 bases to trimming and J lost 9 bases, with 19 bases between them. CDR3 region: CASSPPGLRPGQYF. Written as DNA, the CDR3 is TGTGCCAGCAGCCCACCGGGACTTCGACCTGGGCAGTACTTC. Supplemented by reference TRBV14 and TRBJ2-7, the full variable domain reads EAGVTQFPSHSVIEKGQTVTLRCDPISGHDNLYWYRRVMGKEIKFLLHFVKESKQDESGMPNNRFLAERTGGTYSTLKVQPAELEDSGVYFCASSPPGLRPGQYFGPGTRLTVT.

The V gene is TRBV7-2, the J gene TRBJ1-2; 9 bases line up with TRBD1. In germline, CDR1 is SGHTA, CDR2 FQGNSA. This CDR3 spans 13 amino acids. The ends lost 5 bases at V and 5 bases at J; junction bases unmatched: 3. The CDR3 loop reads CASSPGQGYGYTF. In nucleotides, the CDR3 is TGTGCCAGCAGCCCCGGACAGGGGTATGGCTACACCTTC.

The CDR3 loop reads CASSPRTGSYNEQFF. In DNA, the CDR3 is TGTGCCAGCAGCCCCAGGACTGGCTCCTACAATGAGCAGTTCTTC. The chain couples TRBV9 to TRBJ2-1; D perhaps matches TRBD2 (5 bases). Germline CDR1 and CDR2: SGDLS and YYNGEE. The CDR3 is 15 amino acids. V gave up 4 bases and J gave up 0 bases, with 11 bases separating them.